Listed here is a single TCR beta chain. What it recognizes is unknown. The CDR3 is made up of 14 amino acids. Germline V lookup: CDR1 SGHTA, CDR2 FQGNSA. V was trimmed by 2 bases and J by 5 bases, leaving 9 bases between them. It was with a sample-barcoded 5' primer and a J-beta primer mix that a second PCR of roughly 6 to 12 cycles was run. Each cDNA molecule was tagged by a template-switch adaptor with 12 random nucleotides. Sequencing recovered at least 3 million CDR3-containing paired-end reads from each sample. TCRdb fed the 5' RACE reads into MiXCR, producing one record per CDR3 protein. The sample consists of hundreds of thousands of distinct CDR3 sequences, approximately 35% of them appearing once. The data originate from a study of blood T cells in healthy people across ages. Regarding the study as a whole: In the absence of known donor CMV status, changes in expanded clonotypes were possibly confounded.

No fewer than 5 micrograms of total RNA were isolated from every sample. Sequences were obtained from blood. This receptor was taken from a man younger than 35 in good health. The chain has TRBV7-2 and TRBJ1-4, with D maybe TRBD1 (5 bases). This chain's CDR3 is CASSLLTENEKLFF. The CDR3 region has the DNA TGTGCCAGCAGCTTATTGACAGAGAATGAAAAACTGTTTTTT.